These T cell receptor beta chains were read from a single sample in a study of CD4+ T cells in melanoma. Some clones are missing from TCRdb's copy, which holds only in-frame ones; the method was immunoSEQ multiplex PCR. The sample carries about 140,000 clones, about nine tenths recorded once. The receptors were gathered from a human donor with melanoma. CDR3s include the opening cysteine and the closing phenylalanine or tryptophan. Each record gives: V gene, D gene, J gene, clone size, CDR3 protein, CDR3 DNA. A D gene is named only where the DNA matches it firmly. Some rows have no size entry. The others give once, few or many, or a class for an expanded clone.

TRBV6-1,TRBD2,TRBJ2-1,-,CASSDPGGTTGNEQFF,TGTGCCAGCAGTGATCCCGGAGGGACTACAGGCAATGAGCAGTTCTTC
TRBV6-5,-,TRBJ1-3,-,CATAVGLSGNTIYF,TGTGCCACCGCTGTTGGTTTGTCTGGAAACACCATATATTTT
TRBV7-8,-,TRBJ2-7,-,CASSPIRGQGYEQYF,TGTGCCAGCAGCCCCATTAGGGGCCAAGGCTACGAGCAGTACTTC
TRBV7-3,-,TRBJ1-1,-,CASSYSRDTEAFF,TGTGCCAGCAGCTATTCTAGGGACACTGAAGCTTTCTTT
TRBV21-1,-,TRBJ2-1,-,CASTVTDRGYEQFF,TGTGCCAGCACGGTTACGGACAGGGGTTATGAGCAGTTCTTC
TRBV6-4,-,TRBJ1-1,-,CASSVKMNTEAFF,TGTGCCAGCAGTGTGAAGATGAACACTGAAGCTTTCTTT
TRBV5-1,TRBD1,TRBJ2-7,-,CASSTGQGAAYEQYF,TGCGCCAGCAGCACCGGACAGGGAGCAGCCTACGAGCAGTACTTC
TRBV7-6,TRBD2,TRBJ2-3,-,CASSLKRAGGLSDTQYF,TGTGCCAGCAGCTTAAAAAGAGCGGGGGGGTTGTCAGATACGCAGTATTTT
TRBV2,-,TRBJ2-1,-,CASNRDGNYNEQFF,TGTGCCAGCAACCGGGACGGCAACTACAATGAGCAGTTCTTC
TRBV11-2,-,TRBJ1-1,-,CASSLDNRAAFF,TGTGCCAGCAGCTTAGATAACAGAGCGGCTTTCTTT
TRBV20-1,-,TRBJ2-5,-,CSALSLLTQYF,TGCAGTGCCCTCTCCCTCCTGACCCAGTACTTC
TRBV7-9,-,TRBJ2-2,-,CASSLPSEGTGELFF,TGTGCCAGCAGCCTACCTAGCGAGGGCACCGGGGAGCTGTTTTTT
TRBV5-1,TRBD2,TRBJ2-1,-,CASSLVAGLAGGANRNEQFF,TGCGCCAGCAGCTTGGTAGCTGGACTAGCGGGGGGGGCCAATCGAAATGAGCAGTTCTTC
TRBV7-2,-,TRBJ2-1,-,CASSLAGTYNEQFF,TGTGCCAGCAGCTTAGCGGGGACCTACAATGAGCAGTTCTTC
TRBV5-4,TRBD1,TRBJ2-2,-,CASSFQLSGGIGTGELFF,TGTGCCAGCAGCTTCCAATTATCAGGGGGCATCGGCACCGGGGAGCTGTTTTTT
TRBV18,-,TRBJ1-1,-,CASRPNRDRDTEAFF,TGTGCCAGCCGTCCTAACAGGGATCGCGACACTGAAGCTTTCTTT
TRBV2,-,TRBJ1-5,-,CASSEQFEPQHF,TGTGCCAGCAGTGAACAGTTCGAGCCCCAGCATTTT
TRBV5-1,TRBD1,TRBJ1-1,once,CASSGGQGVHAFF,TGCGCCAGCAGCGGGGGACAGGGGGTCCACGCTTTCTTT
TRBV7-3,TRBD2,TRBJ2-5,-,CASSRTSGGEETQYF,TGTGCCAGCAGCCGGACTAGCGGGGGGGAAGAGACCCAGTACTTC
TRBV9,TRBD2,TRBJ2-3,-,CASSATSGGYTDTQYF,TGTGCCAGCAGCGCAACTAGCGGGGGGTACACAGATACGCAGTATTTT
TRBV4-1,-,TRBJ1-4,-,CASSPTERAGNEKLFF,TGCGCCAGCAGCCCGACCGAGAGGGCTGGTAATGAAAAACTGTTTTTT
TRBV6-4,-,TRBJ1-4,-,CASSIPGWDNEKLFF,TGTGCCAGCAGTATCCCGGGGTGGGATAATGAAAAACTGTTTTTT
TRBV7-2,-,TRBJ1-2,-,CASSLEVGARINYGYTF,TGTGCCAGCAGCTTAGAAGTAGGGGCCAGAATTAACTATGGCTACACCTTC
TRBV18,TRBD2,TRBJ2-5,-,CASSQRGRTSGGAPQETQYF,TGTGCCAGCTCGCAGAGGGGCAGGACTAGCGGGGGGGCCCCGCAAGAGACCCAGTACTTC
TRBV5-1,TRBD2,TRBJ2-1,-,CASSPTSGGGNEQFF,TGCGCCAGCAGCCCGACTAGCGGGGGGGGAAATGAGCAGTTCTTC
TRBV19,TRBD1,TRBJ1-1,-,CASSIRALDRVSSLAFF,TGTGCCAGTAGTATCCGGGCCTTGGACAGGGTAAGCTCCCTGGCTTTCTTT
TRBV2,TRBD2,TRBJ2-3,-,CARAGTSGTDTQYF,TGTGCCAGGGCCGGGACTAGCGGTACAGATACGCAGTATTTT
TRBV7-8,TRBD1,TRBJ1-2,-,CASSGQGGYGYTF,TGTGCCAGCAGCGGACAGGGGGGATATGGCTACACCTTC
TRBV15,TRBD1,TRBJ1-2,-,CATSTRTGENGYTF,TGTGCCACCAGCACCCGCACAGGGGAAAATGGCTACACCTTC
TRBV9,TRBD1,TRBJ1-1,-,CASSAQGAGTEAFF,TGTGCCAGCAGTGCACAGGGGGCAGGCACTGAAGCTTTCTTT
TRBV15,TRBD1,TRBJ2-1,-,CATSRDLGTGTNEQFF,TGTGCCACCAGCAGAGATCTTGGGACAGGGACGAATGAGCAGTTCTTC
TRBV30,TRBD2,TRBJ2-1,-,CAWSGTSDEQFF,TGTGCCTGGAGCGGCACTAGCGATGAGCAGTTCTTC
TRBV19,TRBD1,TRBJ1-1,-,CASTRQGAMNTEAFF,TGTGCCAGTACCAGACAGGGGGCGATGAACACTGAAGCTTTCTTT
TRBV6-1,-,TRBJ2-1,-,CASSEDGSGYNEQFF,TGTGCCAGCAGTGAAGACGGGTCTGGGTACAATGAGCAGTTCTTC
TRBV6-1,-,TRBJ1-6,-,CASRIDGYNSPLHF,TGTGCCAGCAGGATAGACGGTTATAATTCACCCCTCCACTTT
TRBV27,-,TRBJ1-6,-,CASSRGGGWDSPLHF,TGTGCCAGCAGCAGGGGAGGGGGATGGGATTCACCCCTCCACTTT
TRBV5-1,-,TRBJ1-1,-,CASSLLTGRGTEAFF,TGCGCCAGCAGCTTGCTCACGGGGCGAGGCACTGAAGCTTTCTTT
TRBV5-5,TRBD1,TRBJ1-2,-,CASSLAPSGGYGYTF,TGTGCCAGCAGCTTGGCCCCCTCAGGGGGTTATGGCTACACCTTC